This T cell receptor beta chain appears in the sequencing data of a study of T cell responses to AZD1222 COVID-19 vaccine. This table comes from immunoSEQ multiplex PCR, and its TCRdb copy is limited to in-frame clones, with some not included. The sample comprises 100,000 to 150,000 clones, 70% to 85% of which are singletons, and approximately 6.2% rests with the top ten. This sequence was found in an adult in good health. The specimen was peripheral blood, collected on day 0 of AZD1222 vaccination.

As DNA, the CDR3 is TGCAGTGCACGGACCCTCTACGAGCAGTACTTC. This sequence encodes CSARTLYEQYF. The chain employs TRBV20-1 and TRBJ2-7; D unresolved. The CDR3 contains 11 residues. CDR1 is DFQATT and CDR2 is SNEGSKA in the germline V gene (reference sequence). The V gene lost 6 bases and the J gene lost 3 bases, with 9 bases spanning the gap.